This entry lists 9 T cell receptor beta chains sequenced from one sample in a study of identical twins. MiXCR was run by TCRdb on the 5' RACE reads, yielding one entry per CDR3 protein. The data contain around 1.7 million distinct CDR3 sequences, around 33% of them singletons. Sequencing was performed on cord blood. Receptors were obtained from a newborn girl in good health.

This clonotype has just a few counts. The chain joins TRBV12-5 to TRBJ2-5; D unresolved. The CDR3 is 13 residues long. V lost 3 bases and J lost 3, with 8 bases in between. Looked up from germline, CDR1 is LGHNT and CDR2 is FRNRAP. The DNA for the CDR3 is TGTGCTAGTGGTTTTGGCTCAGAAGAGACCCAGTACTTC. It translates to CASGFGSEETQYF.

Only a few counts were recorded for this clonotype. The rearrangement links TRBV18 to TRBJ2-2, with D uncertain. CDR3 length equals 13 residues. Trimming left V 1 base short and J 5 bases short, with 5 bases between. The V gene's germline CDR1 is KGHSH and CDR2 LQKENI. CDR3 sequence (DNA): TGTGCCAGCTCACCACAGTATACCGGGGAGCTGTTTTTT. As protein: CASSPQYTGELFF.

The chain is built from TRBV19 and TRBJ2-4, with TRBD1 identical over 8 bases. The germline gives CDR1 LNHDA, CDR2 SQIVND (reference sequence). V lost 8 bases and J lost 0; bases outside the gene matches: 15. The CDR3 runs to 18 residues. As DNA, the CDR3 is TGTGCCAGTTGCAACCGGGACAGGTGTTGTCTAGCCAAAAACATTCAGTACTTC. This codes for CASCNRDRCCLAKNIQYF. The variable domain in full, completed from reference TRBV19 and TRBJ2-4, reads DGGITQSPKYLFRKEGQNVTLSCEQNLNHDAMYWYRQDPGQGLRLIYYSQIVNDFQKGDIAEGYSVSREKKESFPLTVTSAQKNPTAFYLCASCNRDRCCLAKNIQYFGAGTRLSVL.

V and J are TRBV7-2 and TRBJ2-5; 12 bases are shared with TRBD2. This CDR3 spans 16 amino acids. The germline V gene has CDR1 SGHTA and CDR2 FQGNSA. With V trimmed by 1 base and J by 5 bases, 5 bases remained unmatched. The CDR3 loop is CASSLGTSGVGETQYF. CDR3 in DNA: TGTGCCAGCAGCTTAGGGACTAGCGGGGTGGGGGAGACCCAGTACTTC.

The rearrangement uses TRBV5-6 and TRBJ2-1; D possibly uses TRBD1 or TRBD2 (6 bases each). Trimming removed 3 bases at V and 10 bases at J, with 11 bases between. The CDR3 has 12 residues. Germline CDR1 and CDR2: SGHDT and YYEEEE. As DNA, the CDR3 is TGTGCCAGCAGCTCGGGGGCTTACGAGCAGTTCTTC. It is translated as CASSSGAYEQFF.

V gene TRBV29-1 combines with J gene TRBJ2-1; D might be TRBD2 (6 bases). This CDR3 is 12 amino acids long. Deletions cut 7 bases from V and 3 bases from J, with 10 bases between. Germline values: CDR1 SQVTM, CDR2 ANQGSEA. The CDR3 sequence: CSGGLNYNEQFF. The CDR3 nucleotides read TGCAGCGGTGGACTAAACTACAATGAGCAGTTCTTC.

The V and J genes are TRBV6-5 and TRBJ1-1; tentatively, D is TRBD1 (5 bases). This CDR3 contains 15 residues. From germline, CDR1 is MNHEY and CDR2 SVGAGI. The V end lost 11 bases, the J end lost 0 bases, and 19 bases lay between the germline ends. The CDR3 coding sequence is TGTGCCCGGTACCAGGGCCCTCGAATGAACACTGAAGCTTTCTTT. This encodes CARYQGPRMNTEAFF.

This chain links TRBV4-2 with TRBJ1-4, with D possibly matching TRBD1 (6 bases). Germline values: CDR1 LGHNA, CDR2 YNFKEQ. This CDR3 spans 16 amino acids. V lost 1 base and J 5 bases, leaving 14 bases between the germline ends. CDR3 amino acids: CASSQGTAVWNEKLFF. CDR3 nucleotide sequence: TGTGCCAGCAGCCAAGGGACAGCCGTTTGGAATGAAAAACTGTTTTTT.

J is TRBJ2-5 and V is TRBV4-2; either TRBD1 or TRBD2 may fit D (6 bases each). Looked up from germline, CDR1 is LGHNA and CDR2 is YNFKEQ. The CDR3 length is 16 residues. V gave up 0 bases and J gave up 11 bases, with 22 bases separating them. For the CDR3, the DNA is TGTGCCAGCAGCCAAGATTGGGGGGCTAATTTCAATGAGCAGTACTTC. Protein product: CASSQDWGANFNEQYF.